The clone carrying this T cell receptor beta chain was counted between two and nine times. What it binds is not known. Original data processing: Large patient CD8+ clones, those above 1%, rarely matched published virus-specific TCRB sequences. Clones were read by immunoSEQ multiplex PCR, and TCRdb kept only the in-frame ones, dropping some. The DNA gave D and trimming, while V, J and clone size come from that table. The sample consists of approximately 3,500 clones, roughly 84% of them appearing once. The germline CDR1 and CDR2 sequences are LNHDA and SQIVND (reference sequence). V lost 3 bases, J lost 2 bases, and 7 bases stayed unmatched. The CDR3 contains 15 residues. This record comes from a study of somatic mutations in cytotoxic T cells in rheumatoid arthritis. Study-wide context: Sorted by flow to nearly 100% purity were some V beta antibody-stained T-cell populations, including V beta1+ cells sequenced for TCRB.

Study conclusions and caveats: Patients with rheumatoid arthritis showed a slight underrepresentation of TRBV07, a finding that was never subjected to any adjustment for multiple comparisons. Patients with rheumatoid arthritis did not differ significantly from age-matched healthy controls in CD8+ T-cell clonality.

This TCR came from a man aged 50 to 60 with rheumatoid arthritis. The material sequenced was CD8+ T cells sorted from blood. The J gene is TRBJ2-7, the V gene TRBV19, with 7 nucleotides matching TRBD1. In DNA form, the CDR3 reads TGTGCCAGTAGTATCGGACAGGCGTCCACCTACGAGCAGTACTTC. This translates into CASSIGQASTYEQYF. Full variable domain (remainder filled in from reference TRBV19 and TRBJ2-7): DGGITQSPKYLFRKEGQNVTLSCEQNLNHDAMYWYRQDPGQGLRLIYYSQIVNDFQKGDIAEGYSVSREKKESFPLTVTSAQKNPTAFYLCASSIGQASTYEQYFGPGTRLTVT.